This T cell receptor beta chain originates from a study of T cell responses to AZD1222 COVID-19 vaccine. Data came from immunoSEQ multiplex PCR; TCRdb stores just in-frame clones and leaves some out. The sample holds around 130,000 clones; roughly 92% are singletons and the top ten take roughly 4%. CDR3 length: 15 amino acids. V dropped 0 bases and J dropped 3 bases, with 12 bases sitting between them. The germline V gene encodes CDR1 MNHEY and CDR2 SVGAGI. Findings of the study overall: The CD4 TCRs associated with vaccination extended across spike and predominated at 160-218 and 743-854. None of the repertoires were sampled until the peak T cell response had passed.

Of note for this clone: The antigen remains undetermined.

The chain recombines TRBV6-5 with TRBJ2-7, with no clear D. The sample here was peripheral blood, taken 28 days after the second AZD1222 dose. This TCR came from an adult who received the AZD1222 COVID-19 vaccine. CDR3: CASSYSRRSNYEQYF. Written as DNA, the CDR3 is TGTGCCAGCAGTTACTCGAGGAGAAGCAACTACGAGCAGTACTTC.